The source of this TCR beta chain is a study of T-cell memory formation after mild COVID-19. Study observations and caveats: The SARS-CoV-2 specificity of second-wave clones reaching peak at day 37 remained unverified. Certain responding clones were present in pre-infection memory, suggesting participation of cross-reactive memory.

Germline assignment: CDR1 SQVTM and CDR2 ANQGSEA. Trimming pared 4 bases from V and 8 bases from J, leaving 20 bases between. CDR3 length equals 14 residues. TCR alpha and TCR beta cDNA libraries with sample barcodes and UMIs came from 5'RACE using constant-segment primers. One entry per CDR3 protein, called by TCRdb with MiXCR from the 5' RACE reads. Among about 29,000 distinct CDR3 sequences, approximately 12% were seen once, and the ten largest hold roughly 15%. On this clonotype: Its target is unknown.

Sequencing was performed on PBMCs or a T cell subset sorted from them (not recorded which). The clonotype was recovered from an adult woman who had mild COVID-19 (a few samples of this study predate the infection). Cell type and time point are not known. The chain recombines TRBV29-1 with TRBJ1-2; tentative D call: TRBD1 (6 bases). The CDR3 nucleotides are TGCAGCGTTGTAGAGAGACAGGCGACCATCGGCTACACCTTC. It specifies CSVVERQATIGYTF.